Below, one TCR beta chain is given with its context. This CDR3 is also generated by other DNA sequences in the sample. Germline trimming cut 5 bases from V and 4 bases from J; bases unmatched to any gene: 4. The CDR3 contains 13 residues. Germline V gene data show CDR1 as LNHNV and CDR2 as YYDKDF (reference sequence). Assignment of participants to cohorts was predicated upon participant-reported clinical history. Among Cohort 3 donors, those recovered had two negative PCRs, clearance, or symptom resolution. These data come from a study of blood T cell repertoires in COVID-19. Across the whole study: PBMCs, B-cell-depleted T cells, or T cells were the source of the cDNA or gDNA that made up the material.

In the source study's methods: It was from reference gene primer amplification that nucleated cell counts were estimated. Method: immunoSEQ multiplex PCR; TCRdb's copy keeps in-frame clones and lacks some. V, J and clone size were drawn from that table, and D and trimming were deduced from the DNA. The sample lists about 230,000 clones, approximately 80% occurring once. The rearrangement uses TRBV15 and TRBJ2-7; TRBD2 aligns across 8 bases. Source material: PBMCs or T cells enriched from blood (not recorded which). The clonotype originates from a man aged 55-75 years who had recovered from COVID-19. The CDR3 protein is CATSRGGDYEQYF. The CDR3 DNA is TGTGCCACCAGCCGGGGGGGGGATTACGAGCAGTACTTC.